This T cell receptor beta chain stems from a study of control samples from healthy donors and cancer patients. Some clones are missing from TCRdb's copy, which holds only in-frame ones; the method was immunoSEQ multiplex PCR. The top ten hold around 6.8% of the sample, which has about 410,000 clones, 75% to 95% seen once. Sequencing was carried out using PBMCs. The source of this sequence is a man in his forties with head and neck cancer.

Here the CDR3 DNA reads TGTGCCAGCAGCCCGACAGAAAATCAGCCCCAGCATTTT. It encodes CASSPTENQPQHF. The genes are TRBV3-1 (or the pseudogene TRBV3-2) and TRBJ1-5; a possible D gene is TRBD1 (5 bases). The V gene's germline CDR1 is LGHDT and CDR2 YNNKEL (reference sequence). This CDR3 contains 13 residues. The V and J ends lost 4 bases and 4 bases respectively, with 8 bases between them.